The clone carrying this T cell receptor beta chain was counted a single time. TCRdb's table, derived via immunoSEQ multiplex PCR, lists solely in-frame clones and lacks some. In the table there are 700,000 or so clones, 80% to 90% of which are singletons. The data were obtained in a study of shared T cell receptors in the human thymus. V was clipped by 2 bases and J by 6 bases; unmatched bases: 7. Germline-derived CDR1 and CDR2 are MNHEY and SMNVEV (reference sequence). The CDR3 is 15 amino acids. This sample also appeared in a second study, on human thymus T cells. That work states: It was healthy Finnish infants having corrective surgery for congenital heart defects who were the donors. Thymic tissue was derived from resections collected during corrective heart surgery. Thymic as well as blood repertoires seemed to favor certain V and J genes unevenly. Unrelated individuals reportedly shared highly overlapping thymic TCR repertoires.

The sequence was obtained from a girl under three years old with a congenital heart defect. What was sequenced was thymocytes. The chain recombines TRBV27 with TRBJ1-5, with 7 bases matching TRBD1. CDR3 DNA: TGTGCCAGCAGTTTAGGCCAGGCAGGGGGTCAGCCCCAGCATTTT. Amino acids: CASSLGQAGGQPQHF.